This T cell receptor (delta chain) was captured in a study of gamma-delta T cells after stem cell transplantation (dated by TCRdb to about 2016). This clone has just one count. This receptor's antigen is unknown. A far more abundant clone sits one base away, making this likely a read error. This specimen includes other DNA sequences encoding the same CDR3. Receptor libraries were prepared by RT-PCR. Sequenced on an Illumina MiSeq. The public reads were reprocessed by TCRdb using CATT, and rows of matching DNA were later combined. For this sample there are just under 900 delta-chain clones; about 21% appear just once. The ten largest make up around 23% of the sample. Reading from cysteine to phenylalanine, the CDR3 counts 23 amino acids. Left in the record is the CDR3 DNA by itself, 69 bases read in frame from the first base. Per the germline V gene, GEAIGNYY is the CDR1 and EKD is the CDR2.

Sequencing was done on a sample of gamma-delta T cells. The chain uses TRDV2 and TRDJ3; 12 nucleotides in the junction match TRDD3. The sequence was obtained from a human donor. It is not recorded whose cells these are; they may come from a transplant donor. CDR3 loop: CACDTAARPGGYGDSWDTRQMFF. The nucleotide sequence reads as follows: TGCGCCTGTGACACCGCCGCCCGCCCTGGGGGATACGGGGACTCCTGGGACACCCGACAGATGTTTTTC.